Following are 7 T cell receptor beta chains from one sample sequenced in a study of cytomegalovirus exposure and HLA in healthy donors. Use of 60 Vbeta and 13 Jbeta primers characterized the PCR. The table came from immunoSEQ multiplex PCR; TCRdb's copy has only in-frame clones and leaves some out. The sample holds about 170,000 clones. Source material: PBMCs. The receptors here all came from a woman aged 18-35 years in good health and CMV-seropositive.

The chain links TRBV6-1 to TRBJ2-3; D is undetermined. Trimming left V 6 bases short and J 2 bases short, with 12 bases between. Germline-derived CDR1 and CDR2 are MNHNS and SASEGT. The CDR3 is made up of 14 amino acids. Written as DNA, the CDR3 is TGTGCCAGCAGCGCTAGTCAGATCACAGATACGCAGTATTTT. As protein: CASSASQITDTQYF.

The V call is TRBV7-2, the J call TRBJ1-6; 9 bases align to TRBD1. V trimming: 0 bases; J trimming: 7 bases; junction bases outside the gene matches: 4. Germline loops: CDR1 SGHTA, CDR2 FQGNSA. The CDR3 is 16 residues long. The CDR3 here is CASSLAPGQGNSPLHF. The CDR3 region has the DNA TGTGCCAGCAGCTTAGCCCCGGGACAGGGCAATTCACCCCTCCACTTT.

This rearrangement joins TRBV28 to TRBJ1-5; 7 nucleotides line up with TRBD1. Germline loops: CDR1 MDHEN, CDR2 SYDVKM. The CDR3 has 15 amino acids. V trimming: 7 bases; J trimming: 5 bases; junction bases outside the gene matches: 11. CDR3 DNA: TGTGCCAGCAACAGGGGTAAGGGGAACCATCAGCCCCAGCATTTT. Translating it yields CASNRGKGNHQPQHF.

The chain joins TRBV6-5 to TRBJ1-2, with D tentatively TRBD1 (6 bases). V gave up 2 bases and J gave up 8 bases, with 12 bases separating them. The CDR3 loop spans 13 amino acids. Looked up from germline, CDR1 is MNHEY and CDR2 is SVGAGI. The CDR3 loop is CASSYEGGRGYTF. The CDR3 region has the DNA TGTGCCAGCAGTTACGAGGGGGGGAGAGGCTACACCTTC.

V and J are TRBV6-5 and TRBJ1-1, with 8 bases matching TRBD1. The germline V gene has CDR1 MNHEY and CDR2 SVGAGI. This CDR3 is built from 14 residues. The junction had 7 bases not matched to a gene; V was cut back by 6 bases and J by 4 bases. The CDR3 nucleotides read TGTGCCAGCAGCCTCGGACAGGGCTTCACTGAAGCTTTCTTT. This translates into CASSLGQGFTEAFF.

The chain uses TRBV5-5 and TRBJ2-5, with D possibly being TRBD1 (6 bases). CDR1 is SGHKS, CDR2 YYEKEE, per germline (reference sequence). The CDR3 is 13 residues long. Between the trimmed V and J ends, which lost 4 bases and 2 bases, there was a span of 9 bases. The CDR3 is CASSLRGQETQYF. In DNA form, the CDR3 reads TGTGCCAGCAGCCTTAGGGGGCAAGAGACCCAGTACTTC. The full variable domain, with the rest looked up from reference TRBV5-5 and TRBJ2-5, is DAGVTQSPTHLIKTRGQQVTLRCSPISGHKSVSWYQQVLGQGPQFIFQYYEKEERGRGNFPDRFSARQFPNYSSELNVNALLLGDSALYLCASSLRGQETQYFGPGTRLLVL.

The rearrangement uses TRBV9 and TRBJ2-3; 7 bases match TRBD2. There are 15 residues in the CDR3. The germline V gene has CDR1 SGDLS and CDR2 YYNGEE. J gave up 5 bases and V 0 bases, and 6 bases lay outside the gene matches. CDR3: CASSVGSGGGDTQYF. As DNA, the CDR3 is TGTGCCAGCAGCGTAGGGTCGGGGGGAGGAGATACGCAGTATTTT.